This T cell receptor (beta chain) originates from a study of graft-versus-host responses after intestinal transplantation. Study context: Anti-thymocyte globulin induction was given to all recipients, followed by tacrolimus and steroids for three to four years.

Study-wide results and caveats: HvG clone declines early post-transplant were associated with peak circulating GvH levels. Allografts from individuals with graft-donor T cell macrochimerism displayed high graft-versus-host to host-versus-graft clonal ratios.

Concerning this clone: Its antigen remains unidentified.

The CDR3 contains 12 residues. The ends were cut back, 0 bases at V and 10 bases at J, with 11 bases in the middle. Germline CDR1 reads SGHNT; CDR2 reads YYREEE (reference sequence). Sequencing used immunoSEQ multiplex PCR; TCRdb keeps in-frame clones, though not all of them. The repertoire consists of tens of thousands of clones, with 85% to 95% occurring once and the leading ten covering 0.4% to 0.6%. This TCR came from a human donor who received an intestinal transplant. The starting material was unstimulated CD8+ T cells sorted from spleen or lymph node cells, obtained before intestinal transplant. This chain joins TRBV5-4 and TRBJ2-7, with D unresolved. This CDR3 reads CASSLVGSNQYF. The CDR3 bases are TGTGCCAGCAGCTTGGTCGGGTCAAACCAGTACTTC.